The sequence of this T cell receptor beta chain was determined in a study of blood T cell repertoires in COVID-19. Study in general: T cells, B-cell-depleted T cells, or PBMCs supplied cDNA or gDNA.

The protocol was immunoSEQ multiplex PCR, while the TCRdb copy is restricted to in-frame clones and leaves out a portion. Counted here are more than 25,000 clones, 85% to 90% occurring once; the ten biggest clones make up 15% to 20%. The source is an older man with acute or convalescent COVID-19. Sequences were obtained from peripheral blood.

CDR3 region: CASRQELYGYTF. CDR3 DNA sequence: TGTGCCAGTCGACAGGAGTTATATGGCTACACCTTC. The V gene is TRBV6-5, the J gene TRBJ1-2; a possible D gene is TRBD1 (6 bases). This CDR3 region has 12 residues. V dropped 9 bases and J dropped 5 bases, with 13 bases sitting between them. In germline, CDR1 is MNHEY, CDR2 SVGAGI.